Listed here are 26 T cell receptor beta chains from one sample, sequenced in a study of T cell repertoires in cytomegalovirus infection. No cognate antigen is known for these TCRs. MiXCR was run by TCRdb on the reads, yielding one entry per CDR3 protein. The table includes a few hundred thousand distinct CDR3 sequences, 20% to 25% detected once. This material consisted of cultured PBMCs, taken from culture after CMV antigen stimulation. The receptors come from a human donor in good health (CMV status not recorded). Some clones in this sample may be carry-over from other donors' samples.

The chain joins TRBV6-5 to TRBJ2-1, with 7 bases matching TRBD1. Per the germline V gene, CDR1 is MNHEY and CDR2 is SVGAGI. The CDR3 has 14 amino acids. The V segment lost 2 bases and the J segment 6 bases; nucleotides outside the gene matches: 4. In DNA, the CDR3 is TGTGCCAGCAGTTACGACAGGGTCGGCAATGAGCAGTTCTTC. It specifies CASSYDRVGNEQFF.

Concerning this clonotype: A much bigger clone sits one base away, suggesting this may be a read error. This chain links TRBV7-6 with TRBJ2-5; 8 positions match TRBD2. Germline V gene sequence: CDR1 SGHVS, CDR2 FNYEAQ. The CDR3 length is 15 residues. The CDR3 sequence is CASSALAAYQDTQYF. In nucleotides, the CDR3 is TGTGCCAGCAGCGCACTAGCGGCATACCAAGATACCCAGTACTTC.

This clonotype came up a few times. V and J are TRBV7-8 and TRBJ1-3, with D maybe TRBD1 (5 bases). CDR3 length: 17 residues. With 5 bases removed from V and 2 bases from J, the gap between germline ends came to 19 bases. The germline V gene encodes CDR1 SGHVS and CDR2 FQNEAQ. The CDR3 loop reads CASSHRGQGWPGNTIYF. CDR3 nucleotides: TGTGCCAGCAGCCATCGAGGGCAGGGATGGCCTGGAAACACCATATATTTT.

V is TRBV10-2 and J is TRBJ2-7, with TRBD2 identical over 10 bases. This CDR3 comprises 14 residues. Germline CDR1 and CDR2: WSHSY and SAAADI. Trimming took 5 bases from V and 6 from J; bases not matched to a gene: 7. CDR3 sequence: CASSRPGLAREQYF. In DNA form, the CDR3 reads TGCGCCAGCAGTAGACCGGGACTAGCGCGCGAGCAGTACTTC.

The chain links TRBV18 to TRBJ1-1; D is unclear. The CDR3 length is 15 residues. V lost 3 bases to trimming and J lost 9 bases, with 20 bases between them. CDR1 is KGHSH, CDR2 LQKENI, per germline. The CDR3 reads CASSPQELRTLKAFF. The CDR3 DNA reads TGTGCCAGCTCACCCCAGGAGCTTCGAACACTGAAAGCTTTCTTT.

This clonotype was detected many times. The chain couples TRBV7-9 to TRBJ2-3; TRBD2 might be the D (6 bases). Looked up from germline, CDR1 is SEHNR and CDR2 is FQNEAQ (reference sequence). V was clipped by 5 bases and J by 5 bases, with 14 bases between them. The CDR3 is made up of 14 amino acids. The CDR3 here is CASSPRDSKDTQYF. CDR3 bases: TGTGCCAGCAGCCCAAGGGACTCCAAAGATACGCAGTATTTT.

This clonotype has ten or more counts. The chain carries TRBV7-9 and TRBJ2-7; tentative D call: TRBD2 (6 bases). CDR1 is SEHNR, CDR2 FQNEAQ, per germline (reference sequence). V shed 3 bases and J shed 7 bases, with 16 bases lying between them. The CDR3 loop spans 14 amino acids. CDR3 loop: CASSFTSGAREQYV. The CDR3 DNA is TGTGCCAGCAGCTTCACGTCGGGAGCACGGGAGCAGTACGTC.

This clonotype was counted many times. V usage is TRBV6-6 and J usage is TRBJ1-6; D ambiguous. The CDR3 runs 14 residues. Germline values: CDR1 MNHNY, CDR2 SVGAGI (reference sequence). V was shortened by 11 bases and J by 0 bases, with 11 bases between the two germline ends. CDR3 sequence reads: CAGARDSYNSPLHF. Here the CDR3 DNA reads TGTGCCGGAGCGAGGGACTCCTATAATTCACCCCTCCACTTT.

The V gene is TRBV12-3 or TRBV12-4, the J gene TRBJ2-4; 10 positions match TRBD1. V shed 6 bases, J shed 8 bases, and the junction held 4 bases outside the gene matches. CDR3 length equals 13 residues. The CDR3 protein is CASRDRGRYIQYF. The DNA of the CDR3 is TGTGCCAGCAGGGACAGGGGGAGGTACATTCAGTACTTC.

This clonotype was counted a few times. DNA of the CDR3: TGTGCCAGCAGTTTCGGACTAGCGGGCGGATACGAGCAGTACTTC. Amino acid sequence: CASSFGLAGGYEQYF. This rearrangement joins TRBV27 to TRBJ2-7, with 11 bases aligning to TRBD2. In germline, CDR1 is MNHEY, CDR2 SMNVEV (reference sequence). CDR3 length equals 15 residues. With V trimmed by 3 bases and J by 4 bases, 5 bases remained unmatched.

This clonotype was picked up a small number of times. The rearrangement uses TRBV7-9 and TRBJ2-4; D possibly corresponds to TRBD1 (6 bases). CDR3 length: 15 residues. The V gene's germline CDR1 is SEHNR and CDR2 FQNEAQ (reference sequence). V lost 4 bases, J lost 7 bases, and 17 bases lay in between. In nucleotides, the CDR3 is TGTGCCAGCAGCTCCGGGCCTCCCCAGGGGAACATTCAGTACTTC. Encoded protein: CASSSGPPQGNIQYF.

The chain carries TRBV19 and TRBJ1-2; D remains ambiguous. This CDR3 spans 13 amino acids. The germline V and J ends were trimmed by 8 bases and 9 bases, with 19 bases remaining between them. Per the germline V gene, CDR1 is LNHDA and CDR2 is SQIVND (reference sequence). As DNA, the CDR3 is TGTGCCAGTGGCCCCGGGCCCCTGGGGAGCTACACCTTC. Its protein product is CASGPGPLGSYTF.

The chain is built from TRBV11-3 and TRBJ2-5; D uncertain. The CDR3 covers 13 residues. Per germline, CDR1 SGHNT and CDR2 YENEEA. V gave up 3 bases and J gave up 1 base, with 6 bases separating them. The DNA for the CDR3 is TGTGCCAGCAGCTTCTTAAGCCAAGAGACCCAGTACTTC. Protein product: CASSFLSQETQYF.

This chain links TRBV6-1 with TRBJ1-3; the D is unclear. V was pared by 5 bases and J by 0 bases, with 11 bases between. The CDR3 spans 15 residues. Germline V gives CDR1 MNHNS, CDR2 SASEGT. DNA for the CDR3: TGTGCCAGCAGTTTTGCAGGTGACTCTGGAAACACCATATATTTT. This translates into CASSFAGDSGNTIYF.

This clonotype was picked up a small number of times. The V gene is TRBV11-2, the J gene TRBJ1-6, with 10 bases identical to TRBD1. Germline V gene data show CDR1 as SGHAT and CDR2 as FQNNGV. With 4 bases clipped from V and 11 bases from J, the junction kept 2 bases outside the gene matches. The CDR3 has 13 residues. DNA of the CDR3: TGTGCCAGCAGCTGGGACAGGGGAACACCCCTCCACTTT. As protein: CASSWDRGTPLHF.

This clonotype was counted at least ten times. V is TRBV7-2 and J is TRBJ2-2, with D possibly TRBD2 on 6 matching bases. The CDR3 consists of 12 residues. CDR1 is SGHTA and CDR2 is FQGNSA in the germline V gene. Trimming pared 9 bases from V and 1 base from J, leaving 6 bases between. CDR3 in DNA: TGTGCCAGGGGAGGGAACACCGGGGAGCTGTTTTTT. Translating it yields CARGGNTGELFF. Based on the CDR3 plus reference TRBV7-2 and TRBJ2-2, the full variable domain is GAGVSQSPSNKVTEKGKDVELRCDPISGHTALYWYRQSLGQGLEFLIYFQGNSAPDKSGLPSDRFSAERTGGSVSTLTIQRTQQEDSAVYLCARGGNTGELFFGEGSRLTVL.

CDR3 coding DNA: TGTGCCAGCTCACCGGATCGCCACTACGAGCAGTACGTC. Protein: CASSPDRHYEQYV. The V gene is TRBV18, the J gene TRBJ2-7; D unresolved. The germline gives CDR1 KGHSH, CDR2 LQKENI. CDR3 length: 13 amino acids. Deletions cut 3 bases from V and 3 bases from J, with 9 bases between.

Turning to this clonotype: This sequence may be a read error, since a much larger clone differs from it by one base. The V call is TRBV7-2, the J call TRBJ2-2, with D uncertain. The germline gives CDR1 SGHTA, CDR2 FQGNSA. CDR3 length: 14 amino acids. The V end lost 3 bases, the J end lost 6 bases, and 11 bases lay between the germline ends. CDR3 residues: CASSFRQMAGELFF. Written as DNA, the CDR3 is TGTGCCAGCAGCTTCAGGCAGATGGCCGGGGAGCTGTTTTTT. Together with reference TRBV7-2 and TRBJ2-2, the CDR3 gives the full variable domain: GAGVSQSPSNKVTEKGKDVELRCDPISGHTALYWYRQSLGQGLEFLIYFQGNSAPDKSGLPSDRFSAERTGGSVSTLTIQRTQQEDSAVYLCASSFRQMAGELFFGEGSRLTVL.

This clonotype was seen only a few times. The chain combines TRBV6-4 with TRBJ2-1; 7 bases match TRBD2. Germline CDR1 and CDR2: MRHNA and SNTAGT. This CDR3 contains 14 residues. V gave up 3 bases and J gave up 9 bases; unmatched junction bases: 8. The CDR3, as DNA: TGTGCCAGCAGTGAAAGGTTCCTAGCGGTTGAGCAGTTCTTC. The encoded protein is CASSERFLAVEQFF.

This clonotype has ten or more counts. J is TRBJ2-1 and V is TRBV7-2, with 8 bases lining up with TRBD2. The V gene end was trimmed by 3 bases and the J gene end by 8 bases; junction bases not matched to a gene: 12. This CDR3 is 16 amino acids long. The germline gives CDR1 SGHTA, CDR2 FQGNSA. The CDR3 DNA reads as TGTGCCAGCAGCTTGGGTAGTGGAGCGGGAGTCGATGAGCAGTTCTTC. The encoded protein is CASSLGSGAGVDEQFF.

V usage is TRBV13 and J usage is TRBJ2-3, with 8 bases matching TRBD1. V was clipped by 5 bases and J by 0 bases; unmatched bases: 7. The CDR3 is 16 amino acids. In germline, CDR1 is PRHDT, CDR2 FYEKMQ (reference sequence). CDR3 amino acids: CASSPRTGPSTDTQYF. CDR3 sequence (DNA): TGTGCCAGCAGCCCTAGGACAGGGCCTAGCACAGATACGCAGTATTTT.

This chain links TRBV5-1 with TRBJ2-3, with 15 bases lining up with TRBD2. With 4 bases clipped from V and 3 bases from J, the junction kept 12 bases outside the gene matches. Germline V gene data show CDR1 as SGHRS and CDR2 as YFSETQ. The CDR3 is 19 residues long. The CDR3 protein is CASSMGLAGGGAVTDTQYF. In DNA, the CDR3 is TGCGCCAGCAGCATGGGACTAGCGGGAGGTGGTGCGGTGACAGATACGCAGTATTTT.

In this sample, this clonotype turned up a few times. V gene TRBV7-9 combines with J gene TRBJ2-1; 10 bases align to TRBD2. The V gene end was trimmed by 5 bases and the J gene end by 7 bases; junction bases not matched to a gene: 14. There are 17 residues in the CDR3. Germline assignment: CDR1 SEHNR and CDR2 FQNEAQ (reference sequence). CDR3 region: CASSLQVGLAGENEQFF. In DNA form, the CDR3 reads TGTGCCAGCAGCCTCCAGGTTGGCCTAGCGGGAGAAAATGAGCAGTTCTTC.

Here the CDR3 reads CASSLVGTTNTGELFF. As DNA, the CDR3 is TGTGCCAGCAGTCTCGTCGGGACTACGAACACCGGGGAGCTGTTTTTT. The chain has TRBV11-1 and TRBJ2-2, with 7 bases fitting TRBD2. Unmatched junction bases numbered 7, after V lost 6 bases and J lost 0 bases. In germline, CDR1 is SGHAT, CDR2 FQDESV (reference sequence). The CDR3 runs 16 residues.

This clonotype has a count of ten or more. CDR3 residues: CASSLQRGLPYEQYF. The DNA for the CDR3 is TGTGCCAGCAGCTTACAGCGGGGGCTCCCCTACGAGCAGTACTTC. The chain has TRBV7-2 and TRBJ2-7; TRBD2 matches 8 bases. V dropped 2 bases and J dropped 2; count of bases not matched to a gene: 5. The V gene's germline CDR1 is SGHTA and CDR2 FQGNSA. This CDR3 comprises 15 residues.

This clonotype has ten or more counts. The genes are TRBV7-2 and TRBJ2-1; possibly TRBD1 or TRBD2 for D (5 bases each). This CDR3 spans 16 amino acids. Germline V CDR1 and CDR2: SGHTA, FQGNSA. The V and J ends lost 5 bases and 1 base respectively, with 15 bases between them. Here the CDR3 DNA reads TGTGCCAGCAGCCGGGCCCCGGGACGTTCCTACAATGAGCAGTTCTTC. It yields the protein CASSRAPGRSYNEQFF.